Here is one T cell receptor (beta chain) with its context. The V and J ends lost 7 bases and 2 bases respectively, with 9 bases between them. This CDR3 spans 11 amino acids. In germline, CDR1 is DFQATT, CDR2 SNEGSKA (reference sequence). This entry comes from a study of blood T cell repertoires in COVID-19. Turning to the study itself: Acute and convalescent COVID-19 specimens originated in the United States, Italy and Spain. PBMCs, B-cell-depleted T cells, or T cells were the source of the cDNA or gDNA that made up the material.

As originally analysed: Reference gene primers were amplified, and this amplification served to estimate nucleated cell counts. Generated by immunoSEQ multiplex PCR, the TCRdb table keeps only in-frame clones and is missing some. That table gives V, J and clone size, and the DNA gave D and trimming. The sample has 410,000 or so clones, 75% to 90% seen once. The chain couples TRBV20-1 to TRBJ2-7; D gene uncertain. Sample: peripheral blood. The sequence was obtained from a woman aged 25 to 39 with active or convalescent COVID-19. The CDR3 protein is CSVDTPYEQYF. The CDR3 DNA is TGCAGTGTAGACACTCCCTACGAGCAGTACTTC.